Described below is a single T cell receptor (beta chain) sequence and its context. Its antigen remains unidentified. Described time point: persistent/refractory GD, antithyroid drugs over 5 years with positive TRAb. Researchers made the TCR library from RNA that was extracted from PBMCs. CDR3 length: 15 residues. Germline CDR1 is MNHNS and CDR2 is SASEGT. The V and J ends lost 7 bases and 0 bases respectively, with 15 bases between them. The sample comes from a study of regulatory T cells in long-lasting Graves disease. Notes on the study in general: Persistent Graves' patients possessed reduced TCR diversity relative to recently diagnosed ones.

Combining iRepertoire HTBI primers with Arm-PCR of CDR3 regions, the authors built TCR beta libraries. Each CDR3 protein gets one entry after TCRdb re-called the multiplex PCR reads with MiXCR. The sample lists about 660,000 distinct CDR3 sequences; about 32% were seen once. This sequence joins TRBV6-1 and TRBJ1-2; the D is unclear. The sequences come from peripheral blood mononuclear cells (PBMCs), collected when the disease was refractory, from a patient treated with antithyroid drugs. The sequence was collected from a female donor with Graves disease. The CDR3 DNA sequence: TGTGCCAGCACTAGGACCACCTCGGCTAACTATGGCTACACCTTC. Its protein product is CASTRTTSANYGYTF.